These 25 T cell receptor beta chains were all obtained from the same sample, sequenced in a study of tumor and adjacent non-tumor tissue in lung cancer. RNA was extracted from bulk tissue without any cell sorting. The library came from three nested PCR rounds adapted from ARM-PCR protocols. TCRdb analysed the multiplex PCR reads with MiXCR anew, one entry per CDR3 protein. This sample has 68,000 or so distinct CDR3 sequences, with almost 60% found just once. The source material was lung tumor tissue. All receptors come from a man aged 50 or older with non-small cell lung cancer.

This clonotype was recorded at least ten times. DNA of the CDR3: TGTGCCAGCAGTTTAAATCGGGGGGGATTGGGACTTCGGGACATTCAGTACTTC. As protein: CASSLNRGGLGLRDIQYF. This chain connects TRBV28 to TRBJ2-4; 8 nucleotides agree with TRBD2. CDR3 length equals 18 residues. J gave up 8 bases and V 2 bases, and 17 bases lay outside the gene matches. Germline V CDR1 and CDR2: MDHEN, SYDVKM.

In its sample, this clonotype was seen once. The junction does not match germline at one end; this may be a read error. The V gene is TRBV6-1, the J gene TRBJ2-7, with 8 bases fitting TRBD1. Germline-derived CDR1 and CDR2 are MNHNS and SASEGT. The CDR3 covers 12 residues. CDR3 region: CASAGGVGERYF. CDR3 bases: TGTGCCAGCGCAGGGGGCGTGGGGGAGCGGTACTTC.

This clonotype has only a few counts. J is TRBJ1-6 and V is TRBV4-1; 9 bases agree with TRBD1. Germline values: CDR1 MGHRA, CDR2 YSYEKL. This CDR3 is 16 amino acids long. V lost 2 bases to trimming and J lost 10 bases; unmatched junction nucleotides: 9. The CDR3 is CASSQPKQGAGSPLHF. Here the CDR3 DNA reads TGCGCCAGCAGCCAACCCAAACAGGGGGCAGGCTCACCCCTCCACTTT.

This clonotype was detected a few times. The V gene is TRBV20-1, the J gene TRBJ2-7; D could derive from TRBD1 or TRBD2 (6 bases each). The V gene lost 6 bases and the J gene lost 2 bases, with 20 bases spanning the gap. CDR3 size: 15 residues. CDR1 DFQATT and CDR2 SNEGSKA come from the germline V gene (reference sequence). Written as DNA, the CDR3 is TGCAGTGCCGAAGCAGGGACATGGGAGGCCTACGAGCAGTACTTC. Its protein is CSAEAGTWEAYEQYF.

Concerning this clonotype itself: A clone one base away is much larger, so this may be a read error. The chain is built from TRBV5-4 and TRBJ1-1, with a tentative D call TRBD1 (6 bases). The CDR3 has 15 residues. CDR1 and CDR2 from the germline V gene are SGHNT and YYREEE (reference sequence). V was cut by 6 bases and J by 1 base, with 16 bases left in between. CDR3 sequence: CASNAVSGANTEAFF. The CDR3 nucleotides read TGTGCCAGCAACGCCGTATCAGGGGCGAACACTGAAGCTTTCTTT.

The chain combines TRBV5-1 with TRBJ1-2, with D unclear. Per the germline V gene, CDR1 is SGHRS and CDR2 is YFSETQ. V dropped 0 bases and J dropped 1 base, with 7 bases sitting between them. The CDR3 is made up of 14 amino acids. CDR3 in amino acids: CASSLAGLNYGYTF. DNA for the CDR3: TGCGCCAGCAGCTTGGCCGGGCTTAACTATGGCTACACCTTC.

As concerns this clonotype: Germline and junction disagree at one end, which may indicate a read error. The chain combines TRBV11-3 with TRBJ2-2, with D perhaps matching TRBD1 or TRBD2 (5 bases each). Germline V CDR1 and CDR2: SGHNT, YENEEA. The CDR3 has 16 amino acids. CDR3 nucleotides: TGTACCAGCAGCTTAGGGGCATGGACAAACACCGGGGTGCTGTTTTTT. Translated, it gives CTSSLGAWTNTGVLFF.

This clonotype was picked up many times. This sequence joins TRBV5-1 and TRBJ1-5; 7 positions agree with TRBD1. The V gene end was trimmed by 4 bases and the J gene end by 2 bases; junction bases not matched to a gene: 6. Looked up from germline, CDR1 is SGHRS and CDR2 is YFSETQ. The CDR3 extends over 15 amino acids. In nucleotides, the CDR3 is TGCGCCAGCAGCCCGGGACAGTCCGGCAATCAGCCCCAGCATTTT. Translated: CASSPGQSGNQPQHF.

This clonotype was seen more than once but under ten times. The chain joins TRBV30 to TRBJ2-1; D is undetermined. CDR3 size: 15 residues. CDR1 is GTSNPN, CDR2 SVGIG, per germline (reference sequence). The V gene lost 0 bases and the J gene lost 7 bases, with 16 bases spanning the gap. The CDR3 is CAWSVGGPIGNEQFF. In DNA, the CDR3 is TGTGCCTGGAGTGTAGGTGGACCAATCGGGAATGAGCAGTTCTTC.

This clonotype was seen many times. The V gene is TRBV4-1, the J gene TRBJ1-4; 8 bases agree with TRBD1. Germline CDR1 is MGHRA and CDR2 is YSYEKL. The CDR3 covers 14 residues. V was clipped by 0 bases and J by 8 bases; unmatched bases: 2. This chain's CDR3 is CASSQDRGPEKLFF. The CDR3 coding sequence is TGCGCCAGCAGCCAAGACAGGGGGCCAGAAAAACTGTTTTTT.

This clonotype has a handful of counts. The chain combines TRBV5-1 with TRBJ2-5; no firm D call. The V gene lost 2 bases and the J gene lost 3 bases, with 5 bases spanning the gap. The CDR3 consists of 12 residues. The V gene's germline CDR1 is SGHRS and CDR2 YFSETQ. The CDR3 here is CASSFNEETQYF. CDR3 nucleotides: TGCGCCAGCAGCTTTAACGAAGAGACCCAGTACTTC.

The table lists this clonotype with a few counts. This clone may be a read error of a much larger clone one base away. This likely comes from a read error, as the CDR3 has no conserved phenylalanine or tryptophan at its end. The V call is TRBV28, the J call TRBJ2-4, with 7 bases matching TRBD1. Germline CDR1 is MDHEN and CDR2 is SYDVKM. The CDR3 is 15 amino acids. With 5 bases clipped from V and 2 bases from J, the junction kept 6 bases outside the gene matches. CDR3: CASSHRGGTKNIQYL. CDR3 DNA: TGTGCCAGCAGTCACAGGGGTGGAACCAAAAACATTCAGTACCTC.

A remark on this clonotype: At one boundary the junction diverges from the germline segment, which might be a read error. V is TRBV5-1 and J is TRBJ2-1; D gene uncertain. Germline CDR1 is SGHRS and CDR2 is YFSETQ. CDR3 size: 12 residues. CDR3 sequence reads: CASNRAYNEQFF. CDR3 bases: TGCGCCAGCAACCGAGCATACAACGAGCAGTTCTTC.

In its sample, this clonotype was seen many times. The rearrangement links TRBV12-3 or TRBV12-4 to TRBJ2-1; D is possibly TRBD1 (5 bases). V lost 3 bases and J lost 5, with 11 bases in between. The length of the CDR3 is 14 residues. CDR3 region: CASSFHTGDNEQFF. The CDR3 DNA reads as TGTGCCAGCAGTTTTCACACAGGAGACAATGAGCAGTTCTTC.

Concerning this clonotype itself: One junction end does not reproduce the germline sequence, and a read error may be involved. The rearrangement uses TRBV6-1 and TRBJ1-2; D uncertain. Germline CDR1 MNHNS, CDR2 SASEGT. The CDR3 totals 12 residues. The CDR3 DNA reads as TGTGCTAGCAGCCCATTACCCAGAGGCTACACCTTC. Translating gives CASSPLPRGYTF.

As regards this clonotype: A much larger clone lies one base from this, so it may be a read error. This CDR3 reads CASSRTLRGQFF. In nucleotides, the CDR3 is TGTGCCAGCAGCAGAACCCTGCGGGGGCAGTTCTTC. The V call is TRBV28, the J call TRBJ2-1; maybe TRBD2 (6 bases). The V and J ends lost 6 bases and 12 bases respectively, with 15 bases between them. CDR3 length equals 12 residues. Germline V CDR1 and CDR2: MDHEN, SYDVKM.

Ten or more counts support this clonotype. The V call is TRBV6-6, the J call TRBJ2-7; 7 bases line up with TRBD1. The germline gives CDR1 MNHNY, CDR2 SVGAGI (reference sequence). The V and J ends lost 10 bases and 4 bases, in that order; junction bases with no gene match: 7. The CDR3 totals 12 residues. CDR3 loop: CATGQDRYEQYF. In nucleotides, the CDR3 is TGTGCCACCGGACAGGATAGGTACGAGCAGTACTTC.

The rearrangement links TRBV28 to TRBJ2-1; 9 bases map to TRBD2. V lost 6 bases to trimming and J lost 0 bases; unmatched junction nucleotides: 18. Looked up from germline, CDR1 is MDHEN and CDR2 is SYDVKM. This CDR3 region has 20 residues. As DNA, the CDR3 is TGTGCCAGCAGGGGGGACTGTACTAGCGGGCGACAAAGCTCCTACAATGAGCAGTTCTTC. Its protein is CASRGDCTSGRQSSYNEQFF.

The chain uses TRBV11-2 and TRBJ2-3; D perhaps matches TRBD1 (5 bases). The end of the DNA aligns better with TRBJ1-5, so the J call may be wrong. CDR1 is SGHAT and CDR2 is FQNNGV in the germline V gene. CDR3 length: 16 residues. The CDR3 sequence: CASSSLGTPCTDTQHF. CDR3 coding DNA: TGTGCCAGCAGCTCGCTAGGGACCCCGTGCACAGATACGCAGCATTTT.

The rearrangement uses TRBV7-9 and TRBJ2-7, with D possibly TRBD1 on 6 matching bases. Trimming cost V 6 bases and J 6 bases, with 18 bases left between them. The CDR3 contains 14 residues. Germline CDR1 and CDR2: SEHNR and FQNEAQ (reference sequence). CDR3 bases: TGTGCCAGCAGTTCAGGGGCCCAATTCGGCGAGCAGTACTTC. Protein: CASSSGAQFGEQYF. Full variable domain (missing parts from reference TRBV7-9 and TRBJ2-7): DTGVSQNPRHKITKRGQNVTFRCDPISEHNRLYWYRQTLGQGPEFLTYFQNEAQLEKSRLLSDRFSAERPKGSFSTLEIQRTEQGDSAMYLCASSSGAQFGEQYFGPGTRLTVT.

The chain uses TRBV6-5 and TRBJ2-3, with D tentatively TRBD2 (6 bases). The length of the CDR3 is 14 residues. The ends were cut back, 1 base at V and 6 bases at J, with 11 bases in the middle. Germline V gene lookup returns CDR1 MNHEY and CDR2 SVGAGI. CDR3 residues: CASSYYGGYDTQYF. The CDR3 DNA is TGTGCCAGCAGTTACTATGGGGGGTATGATACGCAGTATTTT.

The chain couples TRBV11-2 to TRBJ1-2; 7 positions agree with TRBD1. The ends lost 1 base at V and 12 bases at J; junction bases unmatched: 8. The CDR3 totals 13 residues. Germline V lookup: CDR1 SGHAT, CDR2 FQNNGV. The DNA of the CDR3 is TGTGCCAGCAGCTTAGCGGGGACAGCCCTCCACACCTTC. This encodes CASSLAGTALHTF.

In the case of this clonotype: This may be a read error: a much more frequent sequence differs by one nucleotide. J is TRBJ1-5 and V is TRBV5-5; possible D gene TRBD1, 5 bases. CDR3 length: 15 amino acids. In germline, CDR1 is SGHKS, CDR2 YYEKEE (reference sequence). The CDR3 nucleotides read TGTGCCAGCAGCTCCGGGGATCTGGACAATCAGCCCGAGCATTTT. This sequence encodes CASSSGDLDNQPEHF.

A word on this clonotype: Likely a read error: the CDR3 ends without its conserved phenylalanine or tryptophan. The chain recombines TRBV10-3 with TRBJ2-5; 9 positions match TRBD1. J gave up 4 bases and V 0 bases, and 3 bases lay outside the gene matches. The CDR3 is 15 residues long. The V gene's germline CDR1 is ENHRY and CDR2 SYGVKD. CDR3 sequence (DNA): TGTGCCATCAGTGAGTCGAACAGGGGGCTAGAGACCCAGTACATC. It translates to CAISESNRGLETQYI.

This clonotype was seen many times. The chain uses TRBV29-1 and TRBJ2-1; 12 nucleotides line up with TRBD2. V trimming: 0 bases; J trimming: 1 base; junction bases outside the gene matches: 16. Looked up from germline, CDR1 is SQVTM and CDR2 is ANQGSEA. This CDR3 contains 21 residues. The CDR3 loop is CSVEDLGLAGNYPRSYNEQFF. CDR3 nucleotide sequence: TGCAGCGTTGAAGATCTCGGACTAGCGGGGAATTACCCGCGGTCCTACAATGAGCAGTTCTTC.